This TCR beta chain comes out of a study of Ad26.COV2.S vaccination and SARS-CoV-2 variants. Described treatment: roughly 18 received Ad26.COV2.S at low or high dose, single or two shots; a few received placebo; per-sample allocation not given. After the first vaccine or placebo injection, samples were drawn on day 63. Libraries were prepared by immunoSEQ multiplex PCR; TCRdb keeps only in-frame clonotypes and omits some of them. The sample carries more than 400,000 clones, roughly 90% recorded once. Source: peripheral blood, taken in a trial of Ad26.COV2.S vaccine versus placebo. The source is a person between 18 and 65 years old who received the Ad26.COV2.S COVID-19 vaccine or a placebo.

DNA for the CDR3: TGCGCCAGCAGCCACCTAAGGACAGGGGCATACGAGCAGTACTTC. This translates into CASSHLRTGAYEQYF. The gene calls are TRBV4-3 and TRBJ2-7; TRBD1 aligns across 9 bases. The CDR3 contains 15 residues. The germline CDR1 and CDR2 sequences are LGHNA and YSLEER. The trim removed 3 bases at V and 4 bases at J, leaving 7 bases unmatched.